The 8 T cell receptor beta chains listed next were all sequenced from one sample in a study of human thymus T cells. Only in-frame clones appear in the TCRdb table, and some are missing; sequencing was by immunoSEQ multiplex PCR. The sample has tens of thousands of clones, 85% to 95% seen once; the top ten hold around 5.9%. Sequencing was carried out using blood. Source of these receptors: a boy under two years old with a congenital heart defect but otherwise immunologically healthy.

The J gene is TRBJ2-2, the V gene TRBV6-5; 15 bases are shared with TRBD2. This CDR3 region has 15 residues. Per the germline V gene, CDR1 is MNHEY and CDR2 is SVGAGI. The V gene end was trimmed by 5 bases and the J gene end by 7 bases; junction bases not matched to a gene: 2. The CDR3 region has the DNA TGTGCCAGCAGTCGGGGACTAGCGGGAGGCGGGGAGCTGTTTTTT. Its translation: CASSRGLAGGGELFF.

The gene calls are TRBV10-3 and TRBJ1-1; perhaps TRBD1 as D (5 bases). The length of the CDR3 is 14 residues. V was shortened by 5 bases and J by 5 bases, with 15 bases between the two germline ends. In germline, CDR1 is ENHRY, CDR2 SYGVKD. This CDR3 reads CAISRTLLGTEAFF. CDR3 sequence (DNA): TGTGCCATCAGTCGGACACTCTTAGGGACTGAAGCTTTCTTT.

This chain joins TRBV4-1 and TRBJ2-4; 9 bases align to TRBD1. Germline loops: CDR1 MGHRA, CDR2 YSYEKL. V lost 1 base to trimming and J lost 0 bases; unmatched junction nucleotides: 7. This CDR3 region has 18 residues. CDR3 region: CASSQGRGQGLAKNIQYF. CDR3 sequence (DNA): TGCGCCAGCAGCCAAGGGCGGGGACAGGGATTAGCCAAAAACATTCAGTACTTC.

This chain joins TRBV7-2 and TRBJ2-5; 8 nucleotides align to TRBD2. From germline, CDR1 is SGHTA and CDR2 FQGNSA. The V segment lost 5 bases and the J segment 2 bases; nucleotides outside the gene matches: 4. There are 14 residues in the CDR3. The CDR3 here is CASSLLAGQETQYF. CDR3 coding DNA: TGTGCCAGCAGCCTCTTAGCGGGGCAAGAGACCCAGTACTTC. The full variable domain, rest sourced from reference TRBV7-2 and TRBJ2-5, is GAGVSQSPSNKVTEKGKDVELRCDPISGHTALYWYRQSLGQGLEFLIYFQGNSAPDKSGLPSDRFSAERTGGSVSTLTIQRTQQEDSAVYLCASSLLAGQETQYFGPGTRLLVL.

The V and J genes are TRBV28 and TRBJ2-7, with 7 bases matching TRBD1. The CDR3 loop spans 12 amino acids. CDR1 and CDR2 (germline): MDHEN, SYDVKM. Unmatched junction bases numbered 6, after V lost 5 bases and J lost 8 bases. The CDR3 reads CASSIKTGKQYF. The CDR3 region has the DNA TGTGCCAGCAGTATAAAGACAGGGAAGCAGTACTTC.

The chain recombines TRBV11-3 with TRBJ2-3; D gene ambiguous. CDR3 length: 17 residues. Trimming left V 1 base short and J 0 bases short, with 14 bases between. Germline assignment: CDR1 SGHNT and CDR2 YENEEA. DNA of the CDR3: TGTGCCAGCAGCTTAGGCCCCTGGACCGCTAGCACAGATACGCAGTATTTT. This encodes CASSLGPWTASTDTQYF.

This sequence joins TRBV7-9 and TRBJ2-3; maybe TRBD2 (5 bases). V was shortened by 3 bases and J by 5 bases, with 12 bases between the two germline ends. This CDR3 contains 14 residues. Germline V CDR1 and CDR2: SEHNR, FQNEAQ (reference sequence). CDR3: CASSFLPRGDTQYF. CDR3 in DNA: TGTGCCAGCAGCTTCCTCCCCCGGGGAGATACGCAGTATTTT.

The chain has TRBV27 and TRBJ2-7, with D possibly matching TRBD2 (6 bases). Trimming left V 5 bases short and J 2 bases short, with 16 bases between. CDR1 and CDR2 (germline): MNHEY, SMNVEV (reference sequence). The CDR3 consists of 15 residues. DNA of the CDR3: TGTGCCAGCAGTCCCCCGGCAGGGAGGACCTACGAGCAGTACTTC. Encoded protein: CASSPPAGRTYEQYF.